These T cell receptor beta chains were read from a single sample in a study of siplizumab effects on memory and regulatory T cells. Here immunoSEQ multiplex PCR was the method, and the copy in TCRdb shows in-frame clones only, minus some. This table holds tens of thousands of clones, around 98% found once. Specimen: naive CD8+ T cells sorted from blood. Source of these receptors: a human donor in good health. Each CDR3 is given with its conserved first and last residue. Each record gives: D gene, V gene, clone size, J gene, CDR3 DNA, CDR3 protein. D genes are given only for firm matches. Size is omitted from some rows. Given values are once, few, many or a class for expanded clones.

D: .
V: TRBV5-6
size: .
J: TRBJ2-7
DNA: TGTGCCAGCAGCCAATTCGCAGTGGGGGAGAATAACGAGCAGTACTTC
CDR3: CASSQFAVGENNEQYF

D: .
V: TRBV10-3
size: .
J: TRBJ2-7
DNA: TGTGCCATCAGGGACTCAGCCTACGAGCAGTACTTC
CDR3: CAIRDSAYEQYF

D: .
V: TRBV9
size: .
J: TRBJ2-7
DNA: TGTGCCAGCAGCGGGGACTCGGGCTTGGACGAGCAGTACTTC
CDR3: CASSGDSGLDEQYF

D: TRBD2
V: TRBV4-3
size: .
J: TRBJ2-7
DNA: TGCGCCAGCAGCCAAGGGACTAGTGGGGACGAGCAGTACTTC
CDR3: CASSQGTSGDEQYF

D: .
V: TRBV7-6
size: .
J: TRBJ2-3
DNA: TGTGCCAGCACCGAAAGGTGGGCAGATACGCAGTATTTT
CDR3: CASTERWADTQYF

D: .
V: TRBV6-1
size: .
J: TRBJ2-1
DNA: TGTGCCAGCATCCTCCTAGGGGGGAGCTACAATGAGCAGTTCTTC
CDR3: CASILLGGSYNEQFF

D: .
V: TRBV7-3
size: .
J: TRBJ1-3
DNA: TGTGCCAGCAGCTTAGGTCCGGGGATTGGAAACACCATATATTTT
CDR3: CASSLGPGIGNTIYF

D: .
V: TRBV2
size: .
J: TRBJ2-6
DNA: TGTGCCAGCAGAGGGAGCTCTGGGGCCAACGTCCTGACTTTC
CDR3: CASRGSSGANVLTF

D: TRBD1
V: TRBV10-2
size: .
J: TRBJ1-2
DNA: TGCGCCAGCAGTGATTGGGACAGGGGGCGAGATCTCTATGGCTACACCTTC
CDR3: CASSDWDRGRDLYGYTF

D: TRBD2
V: TRBV28
size: .
J: TRBJ2-1
DNA: TGTGCCAGCAGTTTATTCCGGAATGGCGGGAGCCAGAATGAGCAGTTCTTC
CDR3: CASSLFRNGGSQNEQFF

D: .
V: TRBV7-6
size: .
J: TRBJ2-2
DNA: TGTGCCAGCAGCTTAAGCAGCACCGGGGAGCTGTTTTTT
CDR3: CASSLSSTGELFF

D: .
V: TRBV15
size: .
J: TRBJ2-1
DNA: TGTGCCACTTGTCCGGGACGCGACAATGAGCAGTTCTTC
CDR3: CATCPGRDNEQFF

D: .
V: TRBV18
size: .
J: TRBJ2-5
DNA: TGTGCCAGCTCTCATCACCCACGGGTGGAGACCCAGTACTTC
CDR3: CASSHHPRVETQYF

D: TRBD1
V: TRBV6-4
size: .
J: TRBJ1-3
DNA: TGTGCCAGCAGTGTCAAAGGGACAGGGTTGACTGGAAACACCATATATTTT
CDR3: CASSVKGTGLTGNTIYF

D: .
V: TRBV15
size: once
J: TRBJ1-4
DNA: TGTGCCACCAGCAGAGGGACCCGGCGGAATGAAAAACTGTTTTTT
CDR3: CATSRGTRRNEKLFF

D: .
V: TRBV7-9
size: .
J: TRBJ2-5
DNA: TGTGCCAGCAGCGAGGGAACGATCCAAGAGACCCAGTACTTC
CDR3: CASSEGTIQETQYF

D: .
V: TRBV30
size: .
J: TRBJ2-7
DNA: TGTGCCTGGAGTTCGTCCTACGAGCAGTACTTC
CDR3: CAWSSSYEQYF

D: .
V: TRBV19
size: once
J: TRBJ1-1
DNA: TGTGCCAGTAGTGTGGGTAGCGCTGAAGCTTTCTTT
CDR3: CASSVGSAEAFF

D: TRBD2
V: TRBV30
size: once
J: TRBJ2-5
DNA: TGTGCCTGGAGTGTTTTAGCGGGAGGCGAGACCCAGTACTTC
CDR3: CAWSVLAGGETQYF

D: .
V: TRBV21-1
size: .
J: TRBJ2-3
DNA: TGTGCCAGCAGCCCCCGCGCGGGGGATACGCAGTATTTT
CDR3: CASSPRAGDTQYF

D: TRBD1
V: TRBV7-9
size: .
J: TRBJ2-7
DNA: TGTGCCAGCAGTTCCCGGGGACAGTTAACCTACGAGCAGTACTTC
CDR3: CASSSRGQLTYEQYF